Sequencing of this T cell receptor beta chain was carried out in a study of cytomegalovirus exposure and HLA in healthy donors. Worth noting for this clone: As yet, its antigen is unknown.

V was pared by 1 base and J by 0 bases, with 9 bases between. CDR1 is SEHNR, CDR2 FQNEAQ, per germline (reference sequence). The CDR3 consists of 15 residues. Amplification used 60 Vbeta primers and 13 Jbeta primers. Generated by immunoSEQ multiplex PCR, the TCRdb table keeps only in-frame clones and is missing some. The table records about 25,000 clones, 60% to 80% of them present only once. The study, taken as a whole, reports: An apparent linkage of common viral pathogens to several of the most significant clusters emerged in a later analysis.

This receptor was obtained from a male donor in good health and CMV-seronegative. The genes are TRBV7-9 and TRBJ1-1; D is uncertain. Sequencing was done on a sample of PBMCs. The CDR3 DNA sequence: TGTGCCAGCAGCTTAGATGTGAGCGTGAACACTGAAGCTTTCTTT. As protein: CASSLDVSVNTEAFF.